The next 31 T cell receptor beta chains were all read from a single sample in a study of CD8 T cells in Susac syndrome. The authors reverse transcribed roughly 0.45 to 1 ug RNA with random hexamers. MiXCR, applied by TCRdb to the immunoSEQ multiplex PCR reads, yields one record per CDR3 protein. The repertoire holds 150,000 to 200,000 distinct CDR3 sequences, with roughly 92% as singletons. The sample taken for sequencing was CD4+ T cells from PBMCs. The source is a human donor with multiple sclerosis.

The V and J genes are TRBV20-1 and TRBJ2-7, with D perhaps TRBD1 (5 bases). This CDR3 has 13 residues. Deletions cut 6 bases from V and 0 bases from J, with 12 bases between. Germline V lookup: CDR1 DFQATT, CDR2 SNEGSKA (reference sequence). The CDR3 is CSALGADSYEQYF. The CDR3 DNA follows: TGCAGTGCCCTAGGGGCGGACTCCTACGAGCAGTACTTC.

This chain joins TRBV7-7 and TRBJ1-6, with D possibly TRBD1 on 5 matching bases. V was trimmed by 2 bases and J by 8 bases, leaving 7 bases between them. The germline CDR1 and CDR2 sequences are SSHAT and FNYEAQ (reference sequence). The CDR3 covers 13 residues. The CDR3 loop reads CASSLQGDSPLHF. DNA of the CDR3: TGTGCCAGCAGCTTACAAGGGGATTCACCCCTCCACTTT.

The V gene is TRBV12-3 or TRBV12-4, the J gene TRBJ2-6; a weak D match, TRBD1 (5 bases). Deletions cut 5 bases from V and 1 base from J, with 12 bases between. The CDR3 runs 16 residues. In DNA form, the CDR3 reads TGTGCCAGCAGTCTACGCAGGACATCTGGGGCCAACGTCCTGACTTTC. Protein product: CASSLRRTSGANVLTF.

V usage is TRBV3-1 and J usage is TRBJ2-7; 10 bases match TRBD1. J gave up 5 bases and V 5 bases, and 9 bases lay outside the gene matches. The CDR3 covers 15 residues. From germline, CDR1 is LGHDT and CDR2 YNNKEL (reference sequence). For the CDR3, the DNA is TGTGCCAGCAGCGTCTCGGGACAGGGGCGGCACGAGCAGTACTTC. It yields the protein CASSVSGQGRHEQYF.

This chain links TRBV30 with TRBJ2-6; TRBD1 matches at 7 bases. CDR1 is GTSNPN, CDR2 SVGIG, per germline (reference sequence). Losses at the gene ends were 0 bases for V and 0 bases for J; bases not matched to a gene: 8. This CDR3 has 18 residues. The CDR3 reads CAWSVGTAGFSGANVLTF. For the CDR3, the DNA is TGTGCCTGGAGTGTAGGGACAGCTGGGTTCTCTGGGGCCAACGTCCTGACTTTC.

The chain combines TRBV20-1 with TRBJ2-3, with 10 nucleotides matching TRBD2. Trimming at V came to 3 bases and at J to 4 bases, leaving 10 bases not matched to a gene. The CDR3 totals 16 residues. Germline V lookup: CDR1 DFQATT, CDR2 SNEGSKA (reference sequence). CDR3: CSASSGRTFGSDTQYF. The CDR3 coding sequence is TGCAGTGCTAGTAGCGGGAGGACTTTCGGGTCAGATACGCAGTATTTT.

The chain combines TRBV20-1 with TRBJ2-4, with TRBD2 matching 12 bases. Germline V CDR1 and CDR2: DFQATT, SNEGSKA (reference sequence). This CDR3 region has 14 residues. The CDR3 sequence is CGTPTSGSFGIQYF. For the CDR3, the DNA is TGCGGGACTCCGACTAGCGGGAGTTTCGGCATTCAGTACTTC.

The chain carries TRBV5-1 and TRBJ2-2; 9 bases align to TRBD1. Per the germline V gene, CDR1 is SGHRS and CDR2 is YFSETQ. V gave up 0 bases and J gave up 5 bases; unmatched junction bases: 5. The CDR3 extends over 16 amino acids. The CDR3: CASSLAGDRVTGELFF. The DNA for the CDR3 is TGCGCCAGCAGCTTGGCCGGGGACAGGGTTACCGGGGAGCTGTTTTTT.

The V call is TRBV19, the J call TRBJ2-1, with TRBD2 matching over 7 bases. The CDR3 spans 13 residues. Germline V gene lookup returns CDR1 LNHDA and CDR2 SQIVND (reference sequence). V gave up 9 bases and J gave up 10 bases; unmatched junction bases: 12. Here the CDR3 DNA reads TGTGCCAGCGCCCGAGGACTAGTCGTCGAGCAGTTCTTC. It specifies CASARGLVVEQFF.

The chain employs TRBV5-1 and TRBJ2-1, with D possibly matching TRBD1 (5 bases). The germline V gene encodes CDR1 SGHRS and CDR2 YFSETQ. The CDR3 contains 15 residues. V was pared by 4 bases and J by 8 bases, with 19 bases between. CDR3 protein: CASSRAGQVVDEQFF. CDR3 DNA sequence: TGCGCCAGCAGCCGTGCAGGGCAAGTTGTGGATGAGCAGTTCTTC.

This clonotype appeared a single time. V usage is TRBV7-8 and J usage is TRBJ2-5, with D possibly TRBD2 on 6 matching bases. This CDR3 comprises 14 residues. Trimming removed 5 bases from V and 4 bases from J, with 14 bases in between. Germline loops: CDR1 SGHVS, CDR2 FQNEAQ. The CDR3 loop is CASSLPGGPETQYF. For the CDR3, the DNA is TGTGCCAGCAGCCTCCCCGGGGGTCCAGAGACCCAGTACTTC.

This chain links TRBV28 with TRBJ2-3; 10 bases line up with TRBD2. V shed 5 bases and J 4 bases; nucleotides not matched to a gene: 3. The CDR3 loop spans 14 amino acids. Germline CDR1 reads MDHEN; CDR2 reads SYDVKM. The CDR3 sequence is CASSTSGVPDTQYF. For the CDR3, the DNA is TGTGCCAGCAGTACTAGCGGGGTCCCAGATACGCAGTATTTT.

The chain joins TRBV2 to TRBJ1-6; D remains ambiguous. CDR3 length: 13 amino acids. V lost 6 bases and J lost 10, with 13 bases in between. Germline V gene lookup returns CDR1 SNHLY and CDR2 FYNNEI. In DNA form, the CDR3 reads TGTGCCAGCAGGTTGGGAGAACACTCACCCCTCCACTTT. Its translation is CASRLGEHSPLHF.

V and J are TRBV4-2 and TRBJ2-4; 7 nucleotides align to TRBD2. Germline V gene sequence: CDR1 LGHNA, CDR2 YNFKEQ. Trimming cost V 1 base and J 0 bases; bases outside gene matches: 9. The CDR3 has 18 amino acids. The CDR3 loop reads CASSQVRSRGVAKNIQYF. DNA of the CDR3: TGTGCCAGCAGCCAAGTTCGGTCCCGGGGGGTAGCCAAAAACATTCAGTACTTC.

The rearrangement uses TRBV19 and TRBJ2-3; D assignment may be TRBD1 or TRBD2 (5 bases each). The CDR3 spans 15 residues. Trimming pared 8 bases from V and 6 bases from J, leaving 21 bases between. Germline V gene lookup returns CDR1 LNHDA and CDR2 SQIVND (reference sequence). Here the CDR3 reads CASRDTGWGYDTQYF. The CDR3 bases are TGTGCCAGTCGTGACACGGGATGGGGGTACGATACGCAGTATTTT.

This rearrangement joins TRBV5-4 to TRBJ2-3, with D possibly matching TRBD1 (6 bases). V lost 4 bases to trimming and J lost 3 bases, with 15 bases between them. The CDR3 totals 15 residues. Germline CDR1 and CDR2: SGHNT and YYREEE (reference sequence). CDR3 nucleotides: TGTGCCAGCAGCCCGTGGGGCAGGGGAACAGATACGCAGTATTTT. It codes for CASSPWGRGTDTQYF.

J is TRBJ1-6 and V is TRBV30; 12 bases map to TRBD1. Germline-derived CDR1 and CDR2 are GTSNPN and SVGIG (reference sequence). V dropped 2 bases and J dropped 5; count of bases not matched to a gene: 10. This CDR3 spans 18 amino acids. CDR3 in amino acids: CAWSRDRGRSTDNSPLHF. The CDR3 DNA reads TGTGCCTGGAGTCGGGACAGGGGGCGATCTACCGATAATTCACCCCTCCACTTT. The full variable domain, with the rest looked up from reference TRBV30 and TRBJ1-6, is SQTIHQWPATLVQPVGSPLSLECTVEGTSNPNLYWYRQAAGRGLQLLFYSVGIGQISSEVPQNLSASRPQDRQFILSSKKLLLSDSGFYLCAWSRDRGRSTDNSPLHFGNGTRLTVT.

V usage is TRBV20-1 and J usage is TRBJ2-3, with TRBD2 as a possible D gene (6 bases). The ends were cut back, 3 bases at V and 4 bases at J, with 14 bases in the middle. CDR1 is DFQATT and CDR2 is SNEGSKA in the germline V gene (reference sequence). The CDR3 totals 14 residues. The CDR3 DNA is TGCAGTGCTAGCCCCGTTGGACTACCAGATACGCAGTATTTT. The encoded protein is CSASPVGLPDTQYF.

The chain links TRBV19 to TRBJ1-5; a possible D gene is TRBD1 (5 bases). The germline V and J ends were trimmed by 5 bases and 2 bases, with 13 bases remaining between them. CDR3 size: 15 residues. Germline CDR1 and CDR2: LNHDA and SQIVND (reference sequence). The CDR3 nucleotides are TGTGCCAGTAGTCGGACACCGGGTGGCAATCAGCCCCAGCATTTT. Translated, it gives CASSRTPGGNQPQHF. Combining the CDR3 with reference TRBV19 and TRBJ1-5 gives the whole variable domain DGGITQSPKYLFRKEGQNVTLSCEQNLNHDAMYWYRQDPGQGLRLIYYSQIVNDFQKGDIAEGYSVSREKKESFPLTVTSAQKNPTAFYLCASSRTPGGNQPQHFGDGTRLSIL.

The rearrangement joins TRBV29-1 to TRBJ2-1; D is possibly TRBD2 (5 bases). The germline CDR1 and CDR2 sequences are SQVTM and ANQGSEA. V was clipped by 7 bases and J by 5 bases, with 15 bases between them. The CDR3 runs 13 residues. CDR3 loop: CSGTGLRNNEQFF. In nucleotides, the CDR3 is TGCAGCGGGACGGGATTAAGAAACAATGAGCAGTTCTTC.

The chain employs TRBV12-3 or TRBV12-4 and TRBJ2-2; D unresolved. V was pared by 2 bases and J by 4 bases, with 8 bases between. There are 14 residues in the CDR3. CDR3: CASSLRRITGELFF. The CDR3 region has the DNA TGTGCCAGCAGTTTAAGGCGGATCACCGGGGAGCTGTTTTTT.

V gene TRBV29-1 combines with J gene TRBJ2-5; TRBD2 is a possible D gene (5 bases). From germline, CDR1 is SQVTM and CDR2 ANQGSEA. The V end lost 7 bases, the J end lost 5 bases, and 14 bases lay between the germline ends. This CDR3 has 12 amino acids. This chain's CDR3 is CSAGASRETQYF. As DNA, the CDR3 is TGCAGCGCTGGAGCTAGCAGGGAGACCCAGTACTTC. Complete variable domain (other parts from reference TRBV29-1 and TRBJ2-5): SAVISQKPSRDICQRGTSLTIQCQVDSQVTMMFWYRQQPGQSLTLIATANQGSEATYESGFVIDKFPISRPNLTFSTLTVSNMSPEDSSIYLCSAGASRETQYFGPGTRLLVL.

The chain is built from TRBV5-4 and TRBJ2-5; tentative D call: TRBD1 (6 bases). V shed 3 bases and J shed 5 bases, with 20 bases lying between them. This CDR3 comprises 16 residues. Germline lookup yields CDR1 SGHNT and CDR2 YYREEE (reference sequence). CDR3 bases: TGTGCCAGCAGCTGGGACCTAGGGGGTTTCGGTGAGACCCAGTACTTC. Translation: CASSWDLGGFGETQYF.

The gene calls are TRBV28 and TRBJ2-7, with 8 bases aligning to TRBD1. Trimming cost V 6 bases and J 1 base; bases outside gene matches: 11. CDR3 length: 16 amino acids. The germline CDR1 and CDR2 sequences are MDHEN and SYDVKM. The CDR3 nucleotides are TGTGCCAGCAGCTCCCAGGGGGCCGAAACTTCCTACGAGCAGTACTTC. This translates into CASSSQGAETSYEQYF.

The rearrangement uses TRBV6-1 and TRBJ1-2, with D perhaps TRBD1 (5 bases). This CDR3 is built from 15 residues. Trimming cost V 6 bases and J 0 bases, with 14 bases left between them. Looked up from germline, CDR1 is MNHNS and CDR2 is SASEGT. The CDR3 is CASRSSGTSNYGYTF. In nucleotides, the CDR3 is TGTGCCAGCAGGAGCTCCGGGACCTCTAACTATGGCTACACCTTC.

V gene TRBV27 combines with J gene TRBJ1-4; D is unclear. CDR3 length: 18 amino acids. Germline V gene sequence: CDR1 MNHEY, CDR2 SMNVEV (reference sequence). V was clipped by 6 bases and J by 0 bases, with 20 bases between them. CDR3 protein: CASRQKPYGRTTNEKLFF. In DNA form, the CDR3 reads TGTGCCAGCAGGCAAAAGCCTTACGGTCGGACAACTAATGAAAAACTGTTTTTT.

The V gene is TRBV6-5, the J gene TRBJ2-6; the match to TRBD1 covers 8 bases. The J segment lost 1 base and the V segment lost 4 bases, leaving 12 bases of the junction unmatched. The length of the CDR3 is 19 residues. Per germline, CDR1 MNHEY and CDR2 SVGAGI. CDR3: CASSSHQARTGSGANVLTF. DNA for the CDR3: TGTGCCAGCAGTTCACACCAAGCGCGGACAGGGTCTGGGGCCAACGTCCTGACTTTC.

CDR3 sequence reads: CASSGLAGVGHSYNEQFF. In DNA form, the CDR3 reads TGTGCCAGCTCGGGACTAGCGGGAGTGGGGCACTCCTACAATGAGCAGTTCTTC. The V call is TRBV28, the J call TRBJ2-1, with TRBD2 matching over 14 bases. V shed 8 bases, J shed 0 bases, and the junction held 9 bases outside the gene matches. This CDR3 has 18 residues. Per the germline V gene, CDR1 is MDHEN and CDR2 is SYDVKM.

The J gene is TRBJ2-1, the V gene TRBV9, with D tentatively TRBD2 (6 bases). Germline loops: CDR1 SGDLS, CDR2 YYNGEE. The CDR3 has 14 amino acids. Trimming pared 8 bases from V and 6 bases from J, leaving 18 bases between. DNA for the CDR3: TGTGCCAGTAGCCACGGAGGGTTAAGCAATGAGCAGTTCTTC. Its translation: CASSHGGLSNEQFF.

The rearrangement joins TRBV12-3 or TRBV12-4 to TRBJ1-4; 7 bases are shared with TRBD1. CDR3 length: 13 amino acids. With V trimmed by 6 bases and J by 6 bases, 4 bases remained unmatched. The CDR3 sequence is CASRGGTDEKLFF. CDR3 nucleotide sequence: TGTGCCAGCAGGGGCGGGACAGATGAAAAACTGTTTTTT.

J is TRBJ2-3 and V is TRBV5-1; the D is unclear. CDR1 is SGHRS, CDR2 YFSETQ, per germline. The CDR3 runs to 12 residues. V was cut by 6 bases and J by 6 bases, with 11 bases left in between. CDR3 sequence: CASNSQRDTQYF. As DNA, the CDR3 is TGCGCCAGCAACTCCCAACGTGATACGCAGTATTTT.